Shown below are 25 T cell receptor beta chains from a single sample sequenced in a study of blood T cell repertoires in COVID-19. TCRdb's copy holds only in-frame clones and misses some; the assay was immunoSEQ multiplex PCR. The repertoire holds some 200,000 clones, with 80% to 90% as singletons. Sequenced material: PBMCs or T cells enriched from blood (not recorded which). The source is a woman aged 18-30 years in a cohort exposed to, infected with or recovered from COVID-19 (not recorded which).

Only one count was recorded for this clone. The chain uses TRBV7-9 and TRBJ2-6; perhaps TRBD2 as D (7 bases). The V end lost 6 bases, the J end lost 0 bases, and 18 bases lay between the germline ends. CDR1 is SEHNR and CDR2 is FQNEAQ in the germline V gene (reference sequence). The CDR3 length is 18 residues. DNA of the CDR3: TGTGCCAGCAGGCCTGCCACGGGGGGCGGCTCTGGGGCCAACGTCCTGACTTTC. This gives the protein CASRPATGGGSGANVLTF.

The chain employs TRBV15 and TRBJ1-5; 9 bases fit TRBD1. Trimming removed 3 bases from V and 6 bases from J; junction bases left unmatched: 3. This CDR3 comprises 14 residues. Looked up from germline, CDR1 is LNHNV and CDR2 is YYDKDF (reference sequence). The CDR3 nucleotides are TGTGCCACCAGCAGGGGACAGGGAAGTCAGCCCCAGCATTTT. Translated: CATSRGQGSQPQHF.

The chain joins TRBV5-6 to TRBJ2-2; weak D call: TRBD2 (6 bases). Germline V gives CDR1 SGHDT, CDR2 YYEEEE. V lost 6 bases, J lost 0 bases, and 12 bases lay in between. This CDR3 contains 15 residues. CDR3 nucleotides: TGTGCCAGCAACTTTGGGGGGACGAACACCGGGGAGCTGTTTTTT. Translating gives CASNFGGTNTGELFF.

The CDR3 region is CASSLIRVPGELFF. DNA of the CDR3: TGTGCCAGCAGTTTAATCCGGGTACCCGGGGAGCTGTTTTTT. V and J are TRBV28 and TRBJ2-2; D remains unclear. CDR3 length equals 14 residues. With 2 bases removed from V and 6 bases from J, the gap between germline ends came to 10 bases. In germline, CDR1 is MDHEN, CDR2 SYDVKM.

The chain combines TRBV7-2 with TRBJ2-5, with 12 bases fitting TRBD2. Per the germline V gene, CDR1 is SGHTA and CDR2 is FQGNSA. V gave up 1 base and J gave up 5 bases; unmatched junction bases: 8. The CDR3 sequence is 17 residues long. The CDR3 spells CASSLVPSGGAGETQYF. CDR3 in DNA: TGTGCCAGCAGCTTAGTCCCTAGCGGGGGGGCCGGGGAGACCCAGTACTTC.

The chain uses TRBV9 and TRBJ1-1, with D unresolved. The germline V and J ends were trimmed by 0 bases and 5 bases, with 11 bases remaining between them. This CDR3 spans 14 amino acids. Germline lookup yields CDR1 SGDLS and CDR2 YYNGEE. The CDR3 DNA reads TGTGCCAGCAGCGTAGCCAGCGAGTCTACTGAAGCTTTCTTT. Translating it yields CASSVASESTEAFF.

The chain couples TRBV12-3 or TRBV12-4 to TRBJ2-1; D possibly corresponds to TRBD1 (6 bases). The V end lost 6 bases, the J end lost 7 bases, and 10 bases lay between the germline ends. The CDR3 is 12 residues long. This chain's CDR3 is CASSFTGNEQFF. In DNA, the CDR3 is TGTGCCAGCAGCTTCACAGGGAATGAGCAGTTCTTC.

This clone has just a few counts. The chain employs TRBV6-5 and TRBJ2-2; 8 bases line up with TRBD1. The V segment lost 11 bases and the J segment 6 bases; nucleotides outside the gene matches: 8. This CDR3 has 13 amino acids. Germline-derived CDR1 and CDR2 are MNHEY and SVGAGI. This CDR3 is CASQTGESGELFF. The CDR3 nucleotides are TGTGCCTCTCAGACAGGGGAATCCGGGGAGCTGTTTTTT.

The V and J genes are TRBV6-5 and TRBJ1-6, with a tentative D call TRBD1 (5 bases). The CDR3 covers 14 residues. The V end was cut by 3 bases, the J end by 8 bases, with 11 bases between. Germline loops: CDR1 MNHEY, CDR2 SVGAGI. CDR3 DNA: TGTGCCAGCAGTTATGGCAGGGCCCATTCACCCCTCCACTTT. This codes for CASSYGRAHSPLHF.

The chain recombines TRBV7-2 with TRBJ1-2; 8 bases agree with TRBD1. Germline assignment: CDR1 SGHTA and CDR2 FQGNSA. J was trimmed by 5 bases and V by 2 bases; bases with no gene match: 7. The CDR3 totals 15 residues. CDR3 DNA: TGTGCCAGCAGCTTACCAGGGGGCGGCCCTTATGGCTACACCTTC. It specifies CASSLPGGGPYGYTF.

The chain employs TRBV15 and TRBJ2-7; TRBD1 might be the D (5 bases). V gave up 3 bases and J gave up 2 bases, with 8 bases separating them. The CDR3 totals 13 residues. Germline V CDR1 and CDR2: LNHNV, YYDKDF (reference sequence). The CDR3 region has the DNA TGTGCCACCAGCAGCGACAGTCCCTACGAGCAGTACTTC. It encodes CATSSDSPYEQYF.

This chain links TRBV6-1 with TRBJ1-6; D gene ambiguous. This CDR3 has 14 residues. Germline-derived CDR1 and CDR2 are MNHNS and SASEGT. Trimming shortened V by 2 bases and J by 9 bases, and 11 bases separated the two germline ends. CDR3 sequence: CASSERGMGSPLHF. CDR3 coding DNA: TGTGCCAGCAGTGAACGAGGGATGGGTTCACCCCTCCACTTT.

The gene calls are TRBV19 and TRBJ1-5; D is perhaps TRBD1 (6 bases). Looked up from germline, CDR1 is LNHDA and CDR2 is SQIVND (reference sequence). The CDR3 runs to 14 residues. The V gene lost 1 base and the J gene lost 7 bases, with 11 bases spanning the gap. The CDR3, as DNA: TGTGCCAGTAGTATAGGCGGGGGGCGACAGCCCCAGCATTTT. It specifies CASSIGGGRQPQHF.

The chain uses TRBV5-4 and TRBJ2-3; the D is unclear. CDR1 SGHNT and CDR2 YYREEE come from the germline V gene (reference sequence). The CDR3 has 17 residues. The ends were cut back, 2 bases at V and 2 bases at J, with 18 bases in the middle. Here the CDR3 reads CASSLWSSASPTDTQYF. CDR3 nucleotides: TGTGCCAGCAGCTTATGGAGCTCCGCGTCACCCACAGATACGCAGTATTTT.

On this clone: Other DNA sequences from this sample encode an identical CDR3 as well. The gene calls are TRBV11-2 and TRBJ1-2, with 9 bases fitting TRBD1. The CDR3 contains 13 residues. The germline CDR1 and CDR2 sequences are SGHAT and FQNNGV. V was clipped by 5 bases and J by 4 bases; unmatched bases: 2. CDR3 in amino acids: CASSPGQGYGYTF. The DNA for the CDR3 is TGTGCCAGCAGCCCGGGACAGGGCTATGGCTACACCTTC.

The gene calls are TRBV19 and TRBJ2-1, with 10 positions matching TRBD1. This CDR3 has 14 amino acids. V was pared by 4 bases and J by 7 bases, with 4 bases of the junction left unmatched. Germline V lookup: CDR1 LNHDA, CDR2 SQIVND (reference sequence). This CDR3 reads CASSRTGGRNEQFF. CDR3 coding DNA: TGTGCCAGTAGTAGGACAGGGGGGCGGAATGAGCAGTTCTTC.

This chain links TRBV5-1 with TRBJ2-6; possibly TRBD1 for D (5 bases). The V gene lost 4 bases and the J gene lost 0 bases, with 20 bases spanning the gap. From germline, CDR1 is SGHRS and CDR2 YFSETQ. The CDR3 extends over 19 amino acids. The CDR3 spells CASSRAHDSAFSGANVLTF. DNA of the CDR3: TGCGCCAGCAGCCGAGCCCACGACAGCGCTTTCTCTGGGGCCAACGTCCTGACTTTC.

This clone was observed once. This chain connects TRBV5-6 to TRBJ1-1, with a possible D match to TRBD1 (6 bases). The V gene's germline CDR1 is SGHDT and CDR2 YYEEEE. V lost 4 bases and J lost 1, with 8 bases in between. The CDR3 is 13 residues long. CDR3 sequence: CASSRGGNTEAFF. The CDR3 DNA sequence: TGTGCCAGCAGCCGAGGGGGGAACACTGAAGCTTTCTTT.

This chain uses TRBV9 with TRBJ2-7, with 9 bases fitting TRBD1. CDR1 is SGDLS, CDR2 YYNGEE, per germline. Unmatched junction bases numbered 12, after V lost 4 bases and J lost 7 bases. The CDR3 runs 15 residues. CDR3 DNA: TGTGCCAGCAGCCCAGATTTGGGACAGGGCGAGGAGCAGTACTTC. Translated, it gives CASSPDLGQGEEQYF. The full variable domain, in which reference TRBV9 and TRBJ2-7 provide the parts outside the CDR3, is DSGVTQTPKHLITATGQRVTLRCSPRSGDLSVYWYQQSLDQGLQFLIQYYNGEERAKGNILERFSAQQFPDLHSELNLSSLELGDSALYFCASSPDLGQGEEQYFGPGTRLTVT.

J is TRBJ1-6 and V is TRBV2; D call uncertain. Trimming cost V 5 bases and J 9 bases, with 11 bases left between them. Per the germline V gene, CDR1 is SNHLY and CDR2 is FYNNEI. This CDR3 spans 13 amino acids. In DNA, the CDR3 is TGTGCCAGCAGTCTCAACAGCGGTTCACCCCTCCACTTT. Protein sequence: CASSLNSGSPLHF.

The chain joins TRBV5-1 to TRBJ2-2; D gene ambiguous. This CDR3 has 14 amino acids. The germline V gene has CDR1 SGHRS and CDR2 YFSETQ. V shed 4 bases and J shed 1 base, with 8 bases lying between them. The CDR3 bases are TGCGCCAGCAGCGAAGAGCTGAACACCGGGGAGCTGTTTTTT. It codes for CASSEELNTGELFF.

The V gene is TRBV23-1, the J gene TRBJ1-6; a possible D gene is TRBD1 (6 bases). TRBV23-1 is reported as an ORF; its role is uncertain. V lost 0 bases, J lost 11 bases, and 14 bases lay in between. The CDR3 is made up of 15 amino acids. As DNA, the CDR3 is TGCGCCAGCAGTCAATCAAGAGCAGGGGAACCACCCCTCCACTTT. This encodes CASSQSRAGEPPLHF.

V is TRBV3-1 (or the pseudogene TRBV3-2) and J is TRBJ2-1; D perhaps matches TRBD1 (6 bases). Trimming shortened V by 4 bases and J by 0 bases, and 13 bases separated the two germline ends. The CDR3 covers 16 residues. Germline V CDR1 and CDR2: LGHDT, YNNKEL (reference sequence). The CDR3 nucleotides read TGTGCCAGCAGCCGCGGACAGAGTCTCTCCTACAATGAGCAGTTCTTC. Amino acids: CASSRGQSLSYNEQFF.

The rearrangement uses TRBV14 and TRBJ2-7; D gene unclear. V was trimmed by 5 bases and J by 2 bases, leaving 16 bases between them. CDR1 is SGHDN and CDR2 is FVKESK in the germline V gene. The CDR3 has 15 amino acids. The CDR3 bases are TGTGCCAGCAGCACTACCCGCGACTCGACCTACGAGCAGTACTTC. It codes for CASSTTRDSTYEQYF.

V is TRBV6-5 and J is TRBJ1-1; the D gene is possibly TRBD1 (5 bases). CDR3 length: 14 residues. Germline V gives CDR1 MNHEY, CDR2 SVGAGI. The V end lost 5 bases, the J end lost 2 bases, and 12 bases lay between the germline ends. The DNA of the CDR3 is TGTGCCAGCAGTCCGGGGGACCTTAACACTGAAGCTTTCTTT. Protein sequence: CASSPGDLNTEAFF.